This paragraph covers one T cell receptor beta chain sequence. The data stem from a study of patients and donors after allogeneic stem cell transplantation. TCRdb ran MiXCR on the RT-PCR reads and lists one entry per CDR3 protein. Here the sample spans 920,000 or so distinct CDR3 sequences, approximately 19% being singletons. The germline V gene has CDR1 SGHVS and CDR2 FNYEAQ. Trimming cost V 1 base and J 4 bases, with 8 bases left between them. The length of the CDR3 is 14 residues. Material for sequencing was blood, either unsorted or a sorted T cell fraction (not recorded which). This rearrangement joins TRBV7-6 to TRBJ1-5; D call uncertain. This clonotype was obtained from a human donor who was either an allogeneic HSCT recipient or a stem cell or donor lymphocyte infusion donor (not recorded which). It is not recorded whose cells these are; they may come from a transplant donor. CDR3 coding DNA: TGTGCCAGCAGCTTAGGATACCCGAATCAGCCCCAGCATTTT. It specifies CASSLGYPNQPQHF.